This TCR beta chain was identified in a study of blood T cell repertoires in COVID-19. Trimming shortened V by 1 base and J by 6 bases, and 14 bases separated the two germline ends. The CDR3 runs to 15 residues. Germline V CDR1 and CDR2: SGHTA, FQGTGA. Seattle patient enrollment occurred during active infection, with longitudinal follow-up thereafter. TCRdb's copy holds only in-frame clones and misses some; the assay was immunoSEQ multiplex PCR. The sample carries roughly 300,000 clones, approximately 90% recorded once. The J gene is TRBJ2-3, the V gene TRBV7-3; D may be TRBD1 (6 bases). The origin of this receptor is a woman aged 25 to 39 with COVID-19, enrolled during active disease. The sequenced sample consisted of peripheral blood. The chain's CDR3 is CASSLIAGGSDTQYF. The DNA for the CDR3 is TGTGCCAGCAGCTTAATTGCTGGGGGCTCGGATACGCAGTATTTT.